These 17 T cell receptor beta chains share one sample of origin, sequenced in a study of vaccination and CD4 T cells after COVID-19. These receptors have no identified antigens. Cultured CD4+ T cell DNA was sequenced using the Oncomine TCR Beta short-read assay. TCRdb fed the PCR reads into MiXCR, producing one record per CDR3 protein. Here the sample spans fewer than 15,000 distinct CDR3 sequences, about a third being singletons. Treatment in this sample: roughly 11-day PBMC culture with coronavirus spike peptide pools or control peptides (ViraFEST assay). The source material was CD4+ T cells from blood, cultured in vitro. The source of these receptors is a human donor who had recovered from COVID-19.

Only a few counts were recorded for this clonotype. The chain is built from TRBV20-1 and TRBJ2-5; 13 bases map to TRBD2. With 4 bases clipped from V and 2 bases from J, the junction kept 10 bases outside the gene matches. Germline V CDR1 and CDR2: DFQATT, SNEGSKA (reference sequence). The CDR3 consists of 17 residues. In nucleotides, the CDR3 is TGCAGTGCTACGGGGACTAGCGGGGTGAGGGGGCAAGAGACCCAGTACTTC. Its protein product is CSATGTSGVRGQETQYF.

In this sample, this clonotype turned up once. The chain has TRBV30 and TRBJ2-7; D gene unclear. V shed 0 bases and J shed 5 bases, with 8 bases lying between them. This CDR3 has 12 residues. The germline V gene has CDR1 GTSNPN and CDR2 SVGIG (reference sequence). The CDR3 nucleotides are TGTGCCTGGAGTGTATGGTCTCACGAGCAGTACTTC. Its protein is CAWSVWSHEQYF.

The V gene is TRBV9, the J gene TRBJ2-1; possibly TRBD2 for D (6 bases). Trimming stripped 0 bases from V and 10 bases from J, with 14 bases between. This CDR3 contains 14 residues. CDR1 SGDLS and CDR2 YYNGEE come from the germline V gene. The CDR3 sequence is CASSVDGGGIEQFF. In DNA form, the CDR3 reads TGTGCCAGCAGCGTAGATGGGGGAGGAATCGAGCAGTTCTTC.

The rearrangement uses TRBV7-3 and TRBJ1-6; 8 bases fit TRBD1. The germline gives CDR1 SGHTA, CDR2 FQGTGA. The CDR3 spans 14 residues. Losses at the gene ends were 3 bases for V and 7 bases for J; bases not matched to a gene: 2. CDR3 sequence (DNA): TGTGCCAGCAGCTTGGACAGGGAGAATTCACCCCTCCACTTT. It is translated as CASSLDRENSPLHF.

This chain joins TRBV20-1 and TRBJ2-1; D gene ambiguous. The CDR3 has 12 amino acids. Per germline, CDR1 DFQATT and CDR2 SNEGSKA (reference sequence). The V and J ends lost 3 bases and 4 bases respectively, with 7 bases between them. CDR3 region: CSASNTYNEQFF. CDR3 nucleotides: TGCAGTGCTAGTAATACTTACAATGAGCAGTTCTTC.

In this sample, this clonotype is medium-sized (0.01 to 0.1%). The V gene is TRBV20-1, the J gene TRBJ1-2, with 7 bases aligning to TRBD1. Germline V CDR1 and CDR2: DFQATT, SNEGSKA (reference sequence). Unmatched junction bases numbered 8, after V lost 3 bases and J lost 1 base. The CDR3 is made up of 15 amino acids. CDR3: CSARVVAGGNYGYTF. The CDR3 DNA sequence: TGCAGTGCTAGGGTCGTTGCAGGGGGTAACTATGGCTACACCTTC.

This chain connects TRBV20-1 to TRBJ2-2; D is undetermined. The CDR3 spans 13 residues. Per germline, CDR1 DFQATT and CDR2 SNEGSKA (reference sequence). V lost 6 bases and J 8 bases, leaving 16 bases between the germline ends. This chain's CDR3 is CSAYNLGLGELFF. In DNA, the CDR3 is TGCAGTGCCTATAACCTAGGCCTGGGGGAGCTGTTTTTT.

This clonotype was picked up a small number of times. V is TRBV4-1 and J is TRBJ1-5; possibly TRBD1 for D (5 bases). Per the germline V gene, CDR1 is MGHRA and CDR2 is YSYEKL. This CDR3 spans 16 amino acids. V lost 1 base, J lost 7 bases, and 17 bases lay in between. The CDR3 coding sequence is TGCGCCAGCAGCCAAGTTTGGTCAGGGAACTGGCAGCCCCAGCATTTT. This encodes CASSQVWSGNWQPQHF.

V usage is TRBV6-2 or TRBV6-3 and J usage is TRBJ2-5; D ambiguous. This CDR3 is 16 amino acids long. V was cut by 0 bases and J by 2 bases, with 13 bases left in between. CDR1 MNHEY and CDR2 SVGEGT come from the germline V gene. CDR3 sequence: CASSYSNGRSQETQYF. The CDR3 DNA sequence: TGTGCCAGCAGTTACTCGAATGGCAGATCTCAAGAGACCCAGTACTTC.

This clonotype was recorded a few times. The CDR3 is CASSDRVEDTQYF. The CDR3 region has the DNA TGTGCCAGCAGTGATCGTGTGGAAGATACGCAGTATTTT. The chain is built from TRBV6-2 or TRBV6-3 and TRBJ2-3; D unresolved. Germline V CDR1 and CDR2: MNHEY, SVGEGT. Trimming shortened V by 5 bases and J by 5 bases, and 11 bases separated the two germline ends. The CDR3 has 13 residues.

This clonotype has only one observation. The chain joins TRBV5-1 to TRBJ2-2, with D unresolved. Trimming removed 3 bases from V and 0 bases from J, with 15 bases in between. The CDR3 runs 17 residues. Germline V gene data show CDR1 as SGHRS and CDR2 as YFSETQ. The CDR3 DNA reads TGCGCCAGCAGCTCGGACGGCCACCTCTCGAACACCGGGGAGCTGTTTTTT. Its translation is CASSSDGHLSNTGELFF. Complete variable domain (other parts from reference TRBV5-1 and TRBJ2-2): KAGVTQTPRYLIKTRGQQVTLSCSPISGHRSVSWYQQTPGQGLQFLFEYFSETQRNKGNFPGRFSGRQFSNSRSEMNVSTLELGDSALYLCASSSDGHLSNTGELFFGEGSRLTVL.

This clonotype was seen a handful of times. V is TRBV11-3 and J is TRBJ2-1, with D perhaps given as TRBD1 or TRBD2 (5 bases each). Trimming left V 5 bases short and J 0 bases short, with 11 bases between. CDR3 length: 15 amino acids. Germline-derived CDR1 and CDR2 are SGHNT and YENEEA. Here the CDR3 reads CASSPSGSSYNEQFF. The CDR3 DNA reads TGTGCCAGCAGCCCCTCAGGGAGCTCCTACAATGAGCAGTTCTTC.

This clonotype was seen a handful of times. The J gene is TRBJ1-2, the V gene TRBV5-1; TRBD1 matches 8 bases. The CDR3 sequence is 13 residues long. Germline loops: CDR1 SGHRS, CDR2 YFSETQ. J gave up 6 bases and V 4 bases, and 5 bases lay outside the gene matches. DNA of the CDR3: TGCGCCAGCAGCCGACAGGGGTGGAATGGCTACACCTTC. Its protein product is CASSRQGWNGYTF.

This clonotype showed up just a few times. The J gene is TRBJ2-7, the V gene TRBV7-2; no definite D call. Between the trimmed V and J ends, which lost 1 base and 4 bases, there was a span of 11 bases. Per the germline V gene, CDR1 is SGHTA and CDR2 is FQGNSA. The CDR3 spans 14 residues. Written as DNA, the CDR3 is TGTGCCAGCAGCTTAGAAAGCCAATTGTACGAGCAGTACTTC. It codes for CASSLESQLYEQYF.

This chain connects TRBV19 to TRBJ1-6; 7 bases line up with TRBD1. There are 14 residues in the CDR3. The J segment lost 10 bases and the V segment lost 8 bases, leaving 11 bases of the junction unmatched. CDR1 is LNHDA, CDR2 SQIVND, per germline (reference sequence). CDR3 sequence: CASRSQGVGSPLHF. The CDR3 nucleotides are TGTGCCAGTCGGAGTCAGGGGGTCGGGTCACCCCTCCACTTT.

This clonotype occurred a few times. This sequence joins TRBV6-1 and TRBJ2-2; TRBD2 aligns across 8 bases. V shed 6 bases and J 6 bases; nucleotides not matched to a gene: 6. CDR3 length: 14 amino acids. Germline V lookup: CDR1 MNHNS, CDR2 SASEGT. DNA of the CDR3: TGTGCCAGCAGCCCCGGGAGGGTCGCCGGGGAGCTGTTTTTT. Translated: CASSPGRVAGELFF.

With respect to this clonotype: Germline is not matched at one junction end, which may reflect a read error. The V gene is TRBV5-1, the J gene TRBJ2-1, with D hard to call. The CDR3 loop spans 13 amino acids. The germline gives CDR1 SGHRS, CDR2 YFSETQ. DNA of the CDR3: TGCGCCAGCAGCCTCATAGTAGGGAATGGGCAGTTCTTC. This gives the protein CASSLIVGNGQFF.